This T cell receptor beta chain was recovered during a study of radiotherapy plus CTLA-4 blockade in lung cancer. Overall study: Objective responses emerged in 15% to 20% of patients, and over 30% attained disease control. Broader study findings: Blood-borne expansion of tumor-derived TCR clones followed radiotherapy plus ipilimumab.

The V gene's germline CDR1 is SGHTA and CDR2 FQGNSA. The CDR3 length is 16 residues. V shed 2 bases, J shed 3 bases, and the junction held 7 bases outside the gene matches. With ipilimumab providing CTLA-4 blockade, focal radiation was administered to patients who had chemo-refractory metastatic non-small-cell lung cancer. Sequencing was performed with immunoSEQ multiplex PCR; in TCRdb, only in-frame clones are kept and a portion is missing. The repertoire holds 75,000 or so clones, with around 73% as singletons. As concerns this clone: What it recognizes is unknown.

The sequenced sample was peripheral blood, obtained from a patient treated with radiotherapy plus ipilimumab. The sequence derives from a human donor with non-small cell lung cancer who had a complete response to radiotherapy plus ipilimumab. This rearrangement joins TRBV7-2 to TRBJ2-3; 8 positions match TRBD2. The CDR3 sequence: CASSLMSGGPTDTQYF. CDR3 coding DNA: TGTGCCAGCAGCTTAATGTCGGGGGGGCCGACAGATACGCAGTATTTT. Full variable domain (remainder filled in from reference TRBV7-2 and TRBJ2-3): GAGVSQSPSNKVTEKGKDVELRCDPISGHTALYWYRQSLGQGLEFLIYFQGNSAPDKSGLPSDRFSAERTGGSVSTLTIQRTQQEDSAVYLCASSLMSGGPTDTQYFGPGTRLTVL.